Each of the 8 T cell receptor beta chains below was sequenced from the same sample in a study of T cell repertoires in cytomegalovirus infection. No antigen has been assigned to these receptors. TCRdb processed the reads anew with MiXCR; each CDR3 protein has one entry. This sample has roughly 150,000 distinct CDR3 sequences, with about 22% found just once. Sequencing was performed on CD8+ T cells from cultured PBMCs, taken from culture after CMV antigen stimulation. These TCRs come from a human donor in good health (CMV status not recorded). Some clones in this sample may be carry-over from other donors' samples.

This clonotype was counted between two and nine times. The chain links TRBV4-1 to TRBJ2-7; TRBD1 matches 10 bases. CDR3 size: 16 residues. Trimming at V came to 3 bases and at J to 4 bases, leaving 9 bases not matched to a gene. Germline-derived CDR1 and CDR2 are MGHRA and YSYEKL. The CDR3 reads CASSHPRTGGQYEQYF. The CDR3 coding sequence is TGCGCCAGCAGCCACCCCCGGACAGGGGGACAATACGAGCAGTACTTC.

This chain uses TRBV6-2 or TRBV6-3 with TRBJ2-5; D possibly uses TRBD1 or TRBD2 (6 bases each). Trimming removed 2 bases from V and 8 bases from J, with 9 bases in between. Germline CDR1 is MNHEY and CDR2 is SVGEGT. The CDR3 covers 12 residues. CDR3 protein: CASSYGGGTQYF. CDR3 nucleotides: TGTGCCAGCAGTTACGGAGGGGGAACCCAGTACTTC.

The chain has TRBV2 and TRBJ2-7; weak D call: TRBD2 (7 bases). Germline V CDR1 and CDR2: SNHLY, FYNNEI. The CDR3 has 13 amino acids. V was clipped by 5 bases and J by 7 bases, with 15 bases between them. CDR3 loop: CASSWGGGMEQYF. The CDR3 DNA reads TGTGCCAGCAGTTGGGGAGGGGGTATGGAGCAGTACTTC.

Only a few counts were recorded for this clonotype. V and J are TRBV2 and TRBJ2-5; D not certain. The ends were cut back, 3 bases at V and 2 bases at J, with 10 bases in the middle. This CDR3 comprises 14 residues. The germline gives CDR1 SNHLY, CDR2 FYNNEI. The CDR3 is CASSDRLIQETQYF. CDR3 nucleotide sequence: TGTGCCAGCAGTGATAGACTGATACAAGAGACCCAGTACTTC.

This clonotype appeared a few times. The chain recombines TRBV25-1 with TRBJ1-5; 8 bases fit TRBD1. The J segment lost 7 bases and the V segment lost 1 base, leaving 3 bases of the junction unmatched. This CDR3 has 14 residues. Germline V lookup: CDR1 MGHDK, CDR2 SYGVNS. CDR3: CASSESGGGQPQHF. The CDR3 coding sequence is TGTGCCAGCAGTGAATCAGGGGGCGGACAGCCCCAGCATTTT.

The sample holds one count of this clonotype. J is TRBJ2-2 and V is TRBV7-9; 12 nucleotides match TRBD1. Germline values: CDR1 SEHNR, CDR2 FQNEAQ (reference sequence). Trimming took 8 bases from V and 10 from J; bases not matched to a gene: 8. The CDR3 is made up of 14 amino acids. CDR3 in amino acids: CASRGQGAVPELFF. DNA for the CDR3: TGTGCCAGCCGGGGACAGGGGGCCGTTCCGGAGCTGTTTTTT.

This clonotype was found a few times. The V gene is TRBV11-2, the J gene TRBJ2-1; D remains ambiguous. The CDR3 sequence is 12 residues long. The V end was cut by 1 base, the J end by 9 bases, with 7 bases between. The germline CDR1 and CDR2 sequences are SGHAT and FQNNGV. This chain's CDR3 is CASSLALPEQFF. Here the CDR3 DNA reads TGTGCCAGCAGCTTAGCCCTCCCTGAGCAGTTCTTC.

A few counts support this clonotype. As DNA, the CDR3 is TGTGCCAGCAGCCCGATGACCATGACTGGTGAAAAACTGTTTTTT. Its translation is CASSPMTMTGEKLFF. J is TRBJ1-4 and V is TRBV7-9, with no clear D. The V end was cut by 5 bases, the J end by 7 bases, with 17 bases between. The CDR3 contains 15 residues. In germline, CDR1 is SEHNR, CDR2 FQNEAQ (reference sequence).